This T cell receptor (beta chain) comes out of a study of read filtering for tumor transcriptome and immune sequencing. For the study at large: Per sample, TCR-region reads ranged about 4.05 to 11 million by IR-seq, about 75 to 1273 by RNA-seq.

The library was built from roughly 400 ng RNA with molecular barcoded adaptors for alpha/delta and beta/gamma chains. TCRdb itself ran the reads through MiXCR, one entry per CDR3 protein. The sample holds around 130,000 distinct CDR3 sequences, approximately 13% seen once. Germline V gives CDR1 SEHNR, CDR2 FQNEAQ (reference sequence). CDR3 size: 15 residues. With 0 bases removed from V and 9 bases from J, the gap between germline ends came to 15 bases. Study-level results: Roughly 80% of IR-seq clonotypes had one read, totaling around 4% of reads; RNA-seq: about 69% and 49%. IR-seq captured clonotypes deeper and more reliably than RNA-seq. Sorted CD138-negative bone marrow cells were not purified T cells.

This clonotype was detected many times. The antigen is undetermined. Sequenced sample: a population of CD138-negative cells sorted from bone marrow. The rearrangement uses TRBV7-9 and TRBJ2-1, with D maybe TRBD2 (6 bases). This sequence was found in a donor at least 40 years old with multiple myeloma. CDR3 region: CASSLASGETAEQFF. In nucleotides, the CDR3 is TGTGCCAGCAGCTTAGCGTCGGGGGAGACGGCTGAGCAGTTCTTC.